This TCR beta chain is drawn from a study of graft-versus-host responses after intestinal transplantation. The wider study: Recipients underwent multivisceral, liver-intestinal, or isolated intestinal transplants. Each recipient received anti-thymocyte globulin induction, then tacrolimus and steroids for around three years.

With respect to this clone: Its specificity is not known.

The CDR3 length is 13 residues. From germline, CDR1 is LGHNT and CDR2 FRNRAP. With 6 bases removed from V and 5 bases from J, the gap between germline ends came to 13 bases. Study-level results: Within the allografts of patients who had graft-donor T cell macrochimerism, graft-versus-host to host-versus-graft clonal ratios were high.

Assay used: immunoSEQ multiplex PCR; TCRdb lists only in-frame clones, some missing. The top ten clones hold roughly 5.5% of a sample with around 54,000 clones, 91% of them seen once. The sequenced sample was PBMCs, obtained 650 to 670 days after intestinal transplant. This TCR derives from a human patient who received an intestinal transplant, so some T cells may come from the graft donor. This rearrangement joins TRBV12-5 to TRBJ2-5; D possibly corresponds to TRBD1 (5 bases). This chain's CDR3 is CASGGAALETQYF. CDR3 in DNA: TGTGCTAGTGGAGGGGCAGCTTTGGAGACCCAGTACTTC.